Below are 17 T cell receptor beta chains sequenced from a single sample in a study of blood T cells in healthy people across ages. The use of a sample-barcoded 5' primer and a J-beta primer mix characterized a second PCR of roughly 6 to 11 cycles. TCRdb used MiXCR to reprocess the 5' RACE reads, holding one entry per CDR3 protein. This table has 1.6 million or so distinct CDR3 sequences, about 32% appearing once. Sequences were obtained from blood. These receptor sequences come from a woman aged 30 to 39 in good health.

The chain combines TRBV7-3 with TRBJ1-2; 12 nucleotides match TRBD1. The CDR3 is 15 residues long. CDR1 is SGHTA, CDR2 FQGTGA, per germline. Trimming cost V 4 bases and J 8 bases; bases outside gene matches: 8. This CDR3 is CASSSARGTGGGYTF. DNA for the CDR3: TGTGCCAGCAGCTCCGCGCGAGGGACAGGGGGCGGCTACACCTTC.

A few counts support this clonotype. This chain uses TRBV5-1 with TRBJ2-3; tentative D call: TRBD1 (6 bases). V lost 6 bases to trimming and J lost 6 bases, with 17 bases between them. This CDR3 region has 14 residues. Germline values: CDR1 SGHRS, CDR2 YFSETQ. CDR3 DNA: TGCGCCAGCAACAGGGAGCGCTTGGTGGATACGCAGTATTTT. Translating it yields CASNRERLVDTQYF.

This clonotype was found a few times. This clone may be a read error of a much larger clone one base away. The chain joins TRBV20-1 to TRBJ2-5, with D possibly matching TRBD2 (5 bases). CDR1 DFQATT and CDR2 SNEGSKA come from the germline V gene (reference sequence). The CDR3 totals 14 residues. The chain's CDR3 is CSARDGSPQETRYF. The CDR3 nucleotides read TGCAGTGCTAGAGATGGGAGCCCTCAAGAGACCCGGTACTTC.

CDR3 in amino acids: CASSPSRGSGPYEQYF. DNA of the CDR3: TGTGCCAGCAGCCCCTCGCGGGGAAGTGGTCCCTACGAGCAGTACTTC. This rearrangement joins TRBV7-6 to TRBJ2-7, with D possibly TRBD2 on 6 matching bases. CDR1 is SGHVS, CDR2 FNYEAQ, per germline. CDR3 length equals 16 residues. Trimming stripped 5 bases from V and 2 bases from J, with 19 bases between. The full variable domain, in which reference TRBV7-6 and TRBJ2-7 provide the parts outside the CDR3, is GAGVSQSPRYKVTKRGQDVALRCDPISGHVSLYWYRQALGQGPEFLTYFNYEAQQDKSGLPNDRFSAERPEGSISTLTIQRTEQRDSAMYRCASSPSRGSGPYEQYFGPGTRLTVT.

This clonotype was counted a few times. The V call is TRBV6-1, the J call TRBJ1-1; D remains unclear. CDR3 length equals 15 residues. V lost 4 bases and J 2 bases, leaving 14 bases between the germline ends. Germline assignment: CDR1 MNHNS and CDR2 SASEGT. CDR3 in amino acids: CASSGNMDPNTEAFF. In DNA, the CDR3 is TGTGCCAGCAGTGGTAACATGGATCCAAACACTGAAGCTTTCTTT.

This clonotype came up a few times. The chain couples TRBV2 to TRBJ2-3; no firm D call. The CDR3 covers 15 residues. Per the germline V gene, CDR1 is SNHLY and CDR2 is FYNNEI. V lost 7 bases and J 1 base, leaving 15 bases between the germline ends. CDR3 coding DNA: TGTGCCAGCAACACCCAAACTCGCCGCACAGATACGCAGTATTTT. It codes for CASNTQTRRTDTQYF.

This clonotype has just a few counts. This chain uses TRBV10-3 with TRBJ2-7; D is unresolved. Trimming pared 3 bases from V and 5 bases from J, leaving 5 bases between. CDR1 is ENHRY and CDR2 is SYGVKD in the germline V gene. This CDR3 contains 11 residues. Here the CDR3 DNA reads TGTGCCATCAGTGATCCCAACGAGCAGTACTTC. Encoded protein: CAISDPNEQYF.

In its sample, this clonotype was seen a few times. V is TRBV3-1 and J is TRBJ2-5, with D possibly being TRBD1 (7 bases). The CDR3 length is 16 residues. V was trimmed by 1 base and J by 0 bases, leaving 12 bases between them. Looked up from germline, CDR1 is LGHDT and CDR2 is YNNKEL (reference sequence). The CDR3 DNA reads as TGTGCCAGCAGCCAAGGGTCAGGGGGGTACCAAGAGACCCAGTACTTC. Its protein is CASSQGSGGYQETQYF.

This chain uses TRBV27 with TRBJ2-3; TRBD2 aligns across 10 bases. V was pared by 5 bases and J by 6 bases, with 5 bases of the junction left unmatched. This CDR3 is 14 amino acids long. Germline CDR1 MNHEY, CDR2 SMNVEV (reference sequence). The chain's CDR3 is CASSLAGVWDTQYF. As DNA, the CDR3 is TGTGCCAGCAGTCTAGCGGGAGTGTGGGATACGCAGTATTTT.

The V gene is TRBV6-5, the J gene TRBJ2-7; D is uncertain. This CDR3 is built from 15 residues. The V end lost 2 bases, the J end lost 2 bases, and 13 bases lay between the germline ends. The germline V gene encodes CDR1 MNHEY and CDR2 SVGAGI. The DNA of the CDR3 is TGTGCCAGCAGTTACGCACGGAAGACCCCCTACGAGCAGTACTTC. It encodes CASSYARKTPYEQYF.

The rearrangement links TRBV9 to TRBJ2-5; D assignment may be TRBD1 or TRBD2 (5 bases each). V dropped 0 bases and J dropped 1 base, with 10 bases sitting between them. Germline-derived CDR1 and CDR2 are SGDLS and YYNGEE. This CDR3 is built from 15 residues. The CDR3 sequence: CASSVAGASQETQYF. Here the CDR3 DNA reads TGTGCCAGCAGCGTAGCCGGGGCGTCCCAAGAGACCCAGTACTTC.

This clonotype was counted a few times. The chain links TRBV20-1 to TRBJ1-2; D not certain. In germline, CDR1 is DFQATT, CDR2 SNEGSKA (reference sequence). The V gene lost 6 bases and the J gene lost 4 bases, with 9 bases spanning the gap. This CDR3 has 11 amino acids. CDR3: CSAGEIYGYTF. In DNA form, the CDR3 reads TGCAGTGCAGGAGAAATCTATGGCTACACCTTC.

This chain connects TRBV30 to TRBJ1-5, with TRBD1 matching 8 bases. The trim removed 3 bases at V and 5 bases at J, leaving 3 bases unmatched. The CDR3 runs to 13 residues. Germline V gene data show CDR1 as GTSNPN and CDR2 as SVGIG (reference sequence). The CDR3 coding sequence is TGTGCCTGGAGCCCACAGGGGGATCAGCCCCAGCATTTT. It is translated as CAWSPQGDQPQHF.

This clonotype was seen a few times. This sequence joins TRBV6-1 and TRBJ2-7, with 7 bases identical to TRBD1. After removal of 3 bases from V and 3 bases from J, the junction contained 8 bases not matched to a gene. The length of the CDR3 is 15 residues. Germline CDR1 and CDR2: MNHNS and SASEGT. The CDR3 region has the DNA TGTGCCAGCAGTGAGGCCGGGACAGAGAGCTACGAGCAGTACTTC. Translated, it gives CASSEAGTESYEQYF.

This clonotype turned up a few times. This chain links TRBV9 with TRBJ2-7; 9 bases line up with TRBD1. The V and J ends lost 3 bases and 5 bases, in that order; junction bases with no gene match: 9. The CDR3 has 15 residues. Germline V gene data show CDR1 as SGDLS and CDR2 as YYNGEE. DNA for the CDR3: TGTGCCAGCAGCGCAACCGGGACAGGGACAGACGAGCAGTACTTC. This translates into CASSATGTGTDEQYF.

The chain links TRBV5-1 to TRBJ2-5; 10 bases are shared with TRBD1. Germline loops: CDR1 SGHRS, CDR2 YFSETQ. V shed 2 bases, J shed 5 bases, and the junction held 3 bases outside the gene matches. There are 14 residues in the CDR3. Written as DNA, the CDR3 is TGCGCCAGCAGCTTCCGACAGGGGGCTGAGACCCAGTACTTC. Encoded protein: CASSFRQGAETQYF. The variable domain in full, completed from reference TRBV5-1 and TRBJ2-5, reads KAGVTQTPRYLIKTRGQQVTLSCSPISGHRSVSWYQQTPGQGLQFLFEYFSETQRNKGNFPGRFSGRQFSNSRSEMNVSTLELGDSALYLCASSFRQGAETQYFGPGTRLLVL.

Written as DNA, the CDR3 is TGTGCCAGCGGTGGGACAGGGGGCTACGAGCAGTACTTC. This sequence encodes CASGGTGGYEQYF. The chain couples TRBV6-5 to TRBJ2-4; TRBD1 matches 11 bases. The better agreement between TRBJ2-7 and the DNA end casts doubt on the J call. The CDR3 length is 13 residues. Germline V gives CDR1 MNHEY, CDR2 SVGAGI.